This T cell receptor (beta chain) was identified during a study of CD8+ T cells in alopecia areata. The study, taken as a whole, reports: Tissue-resident alphabeta T cells belonging to normal skin likewise get sequenced within scalp specimens.

RNA was extracted and reverse transcribed into cDNA as the sequencing template. Sequencing was performed with immunoSEQ multiplex PCR; in TCRdb, only in-frame clones are kept and a portion is missing. The sample includes some 170,000 clones, about 63% of them seen just once. The CDR3 covers 14 residues. V gave up 2 bases and J gave up 6 bases, with 13 bases separating them. In germline, CDR1 is ENHRY, CDR2 SYGVKD. As concerns this clone: What it recognizes is unknown.

The chain combines TRBV10-3 with TRBJ1-2, with a weak D call TRBD1 (6 bases). The sequences come from CD4+ T cells sorted from blood, collected at week 0. The receptor comes from a human donor with alopecia areata. Here the CDR3 DNA reads TGTGCCATCAGTGAGGGACAGTTAACGAATGGCTACACCTTC. It is translated as CAISEGQLTNGYTF.